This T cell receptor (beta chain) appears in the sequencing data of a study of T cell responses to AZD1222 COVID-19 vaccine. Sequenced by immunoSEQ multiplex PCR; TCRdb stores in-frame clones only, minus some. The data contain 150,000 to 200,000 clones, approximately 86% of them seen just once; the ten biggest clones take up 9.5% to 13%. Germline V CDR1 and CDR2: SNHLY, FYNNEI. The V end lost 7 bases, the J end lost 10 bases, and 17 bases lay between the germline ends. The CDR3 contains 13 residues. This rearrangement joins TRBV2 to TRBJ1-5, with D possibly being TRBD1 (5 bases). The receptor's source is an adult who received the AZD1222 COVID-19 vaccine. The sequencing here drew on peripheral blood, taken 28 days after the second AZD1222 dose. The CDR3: CASISVQGLPQHF. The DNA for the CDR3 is TGTGCCAGCATAAGTGTTCAGGGTTTACCCCAGCATTTT.